The 24 T cell receptor beta chains given below trace back to one sample, sequenced in a study of human T cells and chemical hapten exposure. Each CDR3 protein is one row after TCRdb ran MiXCR on the RACE reads. The profile shows roughly 74,000 distinct CDR3 sequences, about 31% of them singletons. The sample's time point: patch test 1, 2 weeks after DPC sensitization. Treatment described: therapeutic diphenylcyclopropenone sensitization with weekly scalp DPC. Sequenced here: whole blood, sampled in connection with sensitization to the hapten diphenylcyclopropenone (DPC). Source of these receptors: a man in his forties with alopecia areata. Some clones in this sample may be carry-over from other donors' samples.

The V and J genes are TRBV5-1 and TRBJ2-2; tentative D call: TRBD2 (5 bases). Trimming removed 4 bases at V and 2 bases at J, with 12 bases between. This CDR3 contains 15 residues. Germline values: CDR1 SGHRS, CDR2 YFSETQ. The CDR3 nucleotides read TGCGCCAGCAGCCCTCCGGGGATCAACACCGGGGAGCTGTTTTTT. Translated: CASSPPGINTGELFF. The whole variable domain, remainder taken from reference TRBV5-1 and TRBJ2-2, is KAGVTQTPRYLIKTRGQQVTLSCSPISGHRSVSWYQQTPGQGLQFLFEYFSETQRNKGNFPGRFSGRQFSNSRSEMNVSTLELGDSALYLCASSPPGINTGELFFGEGSRLTVL.

This clonotype was picked up a small number of times. The chain recombines TRBV5-4 with TRBJ2-1, with D uncertain. Germline V gives CDR1 SGHNT, CDR2 YYREEE (reference sequence). The CDR3 has 12 amino acids. V was trimmed by 2 bases and J by 8 bases, leaving 8 bases between them. CDR3 sequence reads: CASSFLPDEQFF. The CDR3 DNA reads TGTGCCAGCAGCTTTTTACCGGATGAGCAGTTCTTC.

The chain recombines TRBV2 with TRBJ2-2; D ambiguous. V lost 4 bases and J 5 bases, leaving 8 bases between the germline ends. The germline V gene encodes CDR1 SNHLY and CDR2 FYNNEI. CDR3 length equals 13 residues. The CDR3 is CASSVASTGELFF. CDR3 nucleotide sequence: TGTGCCAGCAGTGTGGCCAGTACCGGGGAGCTGTTTTTT.

The chain employs TRBV7-8 and TRBJ2-7; 10 bases fit TRBD1. There are 15 residues in the CDR3. V was pared by 6 bases and J by 9 bases, with 14 bases of the junction left unmatched. Germline CDR1 is SGHVS and CDR2 is FQNEAQ. The CDR3 region is CASSKVPGQGLGQYF. For the CDR3, the DNA is TGTGCCAGCAGTAAAGTTCCGGGACAGGGGTTAGGGCAGTACTTC.

This sequence joins TRBV7-2 and TRBJ2-7; TRBD2 might be the D (6 bases). The CDR3 has 14 amino acids. Trimming shortened V by 5 bases and J by 7 bases, and 18 bases separated the two germline ends. Germline V CDR1 and CDR2: SGHTA, FQGNSA. DNA of the CDR3: TGTGCCAGCAGCACCCTAAGGCTGGAGGGGGAGCAGTACTTC. This codes for CASSTLRLEGEQYF.

This clonotype was seen a few times. The gene calls are TRBV6-6 and TRBJ2-2; no clear D. Germline assignment: CDR1 MNHNY and CDR2 SVGAGI (reference sequence). V was clipped by 9 bases and J by 4 bases, with 12 bases between them. CDR3 length: 13 amino acids. The CDR3, as DNA: TGTGCCAGTCGCGACACTACCACCGGGGAGCTGTTTTTT. Its translation: CASRDTTTGELFF.

V usage is TRBV3-1 and J usage is TRBJ1-5; TRBD1 matches 9 bases. There are 17 residues in the CDR3. Germline assignment: CDR1 LGHDT and CDR2 YNNKEL (reference sequence). The junction had 9 bases not matched to a gene; V was cut back by 3 bases and J by 3 bases. The CDR3 is CASSQGTGLSDNQPQHF. The DNA for the CDR3 is TGTGCCAGCAGCCAGGGGACAGGGCTGAGCGACAATCAGCCCCAGCATTTT.

This clonotype was counted between two and nine times. J is TRBJ2-5 and V is TRBV28, with D tentatively TRBD1 or TRBD2 (5 bases each). This CDR3 has 13 amino acids. The V end was cut by 4 bases, the J end by 4 bases, with 10 bases between. CDR1 and CDR2 (germline): MDHEN, SYDVKM. This CDR3 reads CASSSGTVETQYF. CDR3 nucleotide sequence: TGTGCCAGCAGTTCCGGGACCGTAGAGACCCAGTACTTC.

This clonotype showed up just a few times. This sequence joins TRBV5-4 and TRBJ2-1; TRBD2 aligns across 9 bases. The length of the CDR3 is 15 residues. The germline V gene encodes CDR1 SGHNT and CDR2 YYREEE (reference sequence). V shed 1 base and J 7 bases; nucleotides not matched to a gene: 6. This CDR3 is CASSLSRGRGNEQFF. CDR3 bases: TGTGCCAGCAGCTTGTCTCGCGGGAGGGGGAATGAGCAGTTCTTC.

The rearrangement links TRBV7-2 to TRBJ1-4, with 7 bases matching TRBD1. The CDR3 covers 19 residues. Trimming cost V 4 bases and J 3 bases; bases outside gene matches: 17. The germline V gene encodes CDR1 SGHTA and CDR2 FQGNSA. Here the CDR3 reads CASSSYIMTGRGPNEKLFF. The CDR3 DNA is TGTGCCAGCAGCTCCTATATAATGACAGGGAGGGGACCTAATGAAAAACTGTTTTTT.

Only a few counts were recorded for this clonotype. The V call is TRBV18, the J call TRBJ1-5, with D possibly TRBD1 on 5 matching bases. CDR1 and CDR2 from the germline V gene are KGHSH and LQKENI. CDR3 length: 14 amino acids. Trimming took off 2 bases at V and 5 bases at J, with 10 bases between the two ends. CDR3 nucleotides: TGTGCCAGCTCACCAGGGGCCGACCATCAGCCCCAGCATTTT. This sequence encodes CASSPGADHQPQHF.

V is TRBV29-1 and J is TRBJ2-5; D is unclear. CDR1 is SQVTM and CDR2 is ANQGSEA in the germline V gene. The ends were cut back, 4 bases at V and 5 bases at J, with 5 bases in the middle. The CDR3 sequence is 10 residues long. CDR3: CSVGSETQYF. The CDR3 DNA is TGCAGCGTTGGGAGTGAGACCCAGTACTTC. Combining the CDR3 with reference TRBV29-1 and TRBJ2-5 gives the whole variable domain SAVISQKPSRDICQRGTSLTIQCQVDSQVTMMFWYRQQPGQSLTLIATANQGSEATYESGFVIDKFPISRPNLTFSTLTVSNMSPEDSSIYLCSVGSETQYFGPGTRLLVL.

V usage is TRBV20-1 and J usage is TRBJ2-5; D not resolved. From germline, CDR1 is DFQATT and CDR2 SNEGSKA (reference sequence). This CDR3 is built from 13 residues. V gave up 6 bases and J gave up 5 bases, with 16 bases separating them. The chain's CDR3 is CSAPAVLSETQYF. For the CDR3, the DNA is TGCAGTGCCCCCGCAGTGTTATCGGAGACCCAGTACTTC.

The chain uses TRBV12-3 or TRBV12-4 and TRBJ2-7; TRBD1 aligns across 9 bases. This CDR3 is built from 15 residues. Trimming at V came to 5 bases and at J to 0 bases, leaving 5 bases not matched to a gene. CDR3 nucleotide sequence: TGTGCCAGCAGTCTCCGGACAGGGGCCTCCTACGAGCAGTACTTC. It translates to CASSLRTGASYEQYF.

The CDR3 DNA is TGTGCCAGCAGCCCAGGAGCTCTACAGGGCGACCAAGAGACCCAGTACTTC. Protein: CASSPGALQGDQETQYF. V and J are TRBV4-2 and TRBJ2-5, with TRBD1 as a possible D gene (6 bases). Germline V CDR1 and CDR2: LGHNA, YNFKEQ. The CDR3 sequence is 17 residues long. V shed 4 bases and J shed 0 bases, with 18 bases lying between them.

This clonotype was seen more than once but under ten times. This chain links TRBV20-1 with TRBJ2-1; TRBD1 matches 11 bases. With 6 bases clipped from V and 10 bases from J, the junction kept 14 bases outside the gene matches. Germline V gene data show CDR1 as DFQATT and CDR2 as SNEGSKA (reference sequence). This CDR3 region has 15 residues. Here the CDR3 DNA reads TGCAGTGCCTCCCCGGACAGGGGGCGCCGTTTGGAGCAGTTCTTC. This encodes CSASPDRGRRLEQFF.

This clonotype was counted once. The chain links TRBV5-6 to TRBJ2-7; 9 positions agree with TRBD1. CDR3 length equals 15 residues. CDR1 SGHDT and CDR2 YYEEEE come from the germline V gene. After removal of 2 bases from V and 0 bases from J, the junction contained 3 bases not matched to a gene. The CDR3, as DNA: TGTGCCAGCAGCTTTGGGACAGGGTACTCCTACGAGCAGTACTTC. This codes for CASSFGTGYSYEQYF.

This clonotype was recorded a few times. V gene TRBV15 combines with J gene TRBJ2-1; no definite D call. Trimming took off 3 bases at V and 10 bases at J, with 10 bases between the two ends. This CDR3 region has 12 residues. Germline CDR1 reads LNHNV; CDR2 reads YYDKDF (reference sequence). The CDR3 loop reads CATSSGSDEQFF. Written as DNA, the CDR3 is TGTGCCACCAGCAGTGGCTCGGACGAGCAGTTCTTC.

This chain uses TRBV7-8 with TRBJ2-5; the match to TRBD2 covers 11 bases. With 3 bases clipped from V and 4 bases from J, the junction kept 7 bases outside the gene matches. This CDR3 contains 16 residues. Germline-derived CDR1 and CDR2 are SGHVS and FQNEAQ. CDR3 coding DNA: TGTGCCAGCAGCTTCCAAGCCGGGACTAGCGGAGAGACCCAGTACTTC. Encoded protein: CASSFQAGTSGETQYF.

This clonotype came up a few times. The chain recombines TRBV10-1 with TRBJ2-3, with TRBD2 identical over 10 bases. V dropped 5 bases and J dropped 7; count of bases not matched to a gene: 9. Germline CDR1 WNHNN, CDR2 SYGVQD (reference sequence). The CDR3 spans 15 residues. This CDR3 is CASSTGLAGDHTQYF. DNA for the CDR3: TGCGCCAGCAGTACCGGGCTAGCGGGAGATCATACGCAGTATTTT.

The V and J genes are TRBV28 and TRBJ2-7, with TRBD2 matching 7 bases. In germline, CDR1 is MDHEN, CDR2 SYDVKM. The CDR3 totals 12 residues. V shed 7 bases and J 1 base; nucleotides not matched to a gene: 1. CDR3 sequence reads: CASTSGSYEQYF. In DNA form, the CDR3 reads TGTGCCAGCACTAGCGGATCCTACGAGCAGTACTTC.

To note about this clonotype: The junction does not match germline at one end; this may be a read error. The V gene is TRBV7-2, the J gene TRBJ1-1; 8 bases match TRBD1. Germline V gives CDR1 SGHTA, CDR2 FQGNSA. This CDR3 has 14 amino acids. The CDR3 region has the DNA TGTGCCAGCAGCCGGGACAGGACTTACACTGAAACTTTCTTT. This translates into CASSRDRTYTETFF.

This clonotype was recorded a few times. V usage is TRBV6-1 and J usage is TRBJ2-7; D gene ambiguous. CDR3 length: 14 residues. Germline V CDR1 and CDR2: MNHNS, SASEGT. V was shortened by 7 bases and J by 3 bases, with 16 bases between the two germline ends. The CDR3 coding sequence is TGTGCCAGCAAAGGGCCGGCGGCCAGCTACGAGCAGTACTTC. Residues: CASKGPAASYEQYF.

The CDR3 protein is CASSLDDTQYF. The CDR3 nucleotides are TGTGCCAGCAGCCTAGACGATACGCAGTATTTT. The V gene is TRBV11-1, the J gene TRBJ2-3; no reliable D call. Germline V lookup: CDR1 SGHAT, CDR2 FQDESV (reference sequence). The CDR3 loop spans 11 amino acids. The V and J ends lost 5 bases and 6 bases respectively, with 6 bases between them.